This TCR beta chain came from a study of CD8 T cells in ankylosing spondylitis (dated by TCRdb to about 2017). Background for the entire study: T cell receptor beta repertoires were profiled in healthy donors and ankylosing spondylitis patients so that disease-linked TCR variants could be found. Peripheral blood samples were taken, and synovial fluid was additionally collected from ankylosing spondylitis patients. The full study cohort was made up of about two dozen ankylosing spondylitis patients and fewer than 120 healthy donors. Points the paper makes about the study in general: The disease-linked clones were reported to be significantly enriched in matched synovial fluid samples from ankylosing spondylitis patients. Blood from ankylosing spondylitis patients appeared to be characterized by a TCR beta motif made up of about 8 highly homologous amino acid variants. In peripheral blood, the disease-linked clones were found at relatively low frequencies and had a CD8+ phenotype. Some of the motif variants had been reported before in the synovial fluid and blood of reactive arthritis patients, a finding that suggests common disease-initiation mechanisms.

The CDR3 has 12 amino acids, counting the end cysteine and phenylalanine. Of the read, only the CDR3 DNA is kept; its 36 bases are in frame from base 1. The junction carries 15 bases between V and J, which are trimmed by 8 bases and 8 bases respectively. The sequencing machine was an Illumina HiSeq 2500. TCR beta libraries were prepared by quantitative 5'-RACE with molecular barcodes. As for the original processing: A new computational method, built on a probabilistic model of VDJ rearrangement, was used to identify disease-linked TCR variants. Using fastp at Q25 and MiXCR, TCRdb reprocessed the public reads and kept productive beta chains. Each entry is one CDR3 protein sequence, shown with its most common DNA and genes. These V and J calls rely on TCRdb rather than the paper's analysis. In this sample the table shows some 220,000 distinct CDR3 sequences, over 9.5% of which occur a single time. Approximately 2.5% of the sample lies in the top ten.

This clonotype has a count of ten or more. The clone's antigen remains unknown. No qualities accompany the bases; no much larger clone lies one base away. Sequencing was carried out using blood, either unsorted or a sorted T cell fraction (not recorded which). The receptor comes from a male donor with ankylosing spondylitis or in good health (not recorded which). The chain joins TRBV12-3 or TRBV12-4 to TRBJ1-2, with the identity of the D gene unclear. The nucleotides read TGTGCCAGCGGCTTACGTGACGGAGGCTACACCTTC. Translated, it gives CASGLRDGGYTF.